Sequencing of this T cell receptor beta chain was carried out in a study of monozygotic twins with inflammatory bowel disease. TCRdb reanalyzed the 5' RACE reads, giving one entry per CDR3 protein sequence and no DNA. Recorded for this sample: 150,000 or so distinct CDR3 sequences. There are 12 residues in the CDR3. CDR1 and CDR2 from the germline V gene are DFQATT and SNEGSKA (reference sequence). The TCR originated in a human donor with ulcerative colitis or Crohn's disease, or a healthy co-twin of an affected twin (not recorded which). The chain is built from TRBV20-1 and TRBJ2-7. Sequenced material: blood. CDR3 residues: CSASLWGREQYF.